These T cell receptor beta chains were read from a single sample in a study of cytomegalovirus exposure and HLA in healthy donors. TCRdb keeps only in-frame clones here, not all; method: immunoSEQ multiplex PCR. Among 150,000 to 200,000 clones listed, about 77% were seen once. The sequencing sample was made of PBMCs. These receptors all stem from a female donor in good health and CMV-seronegative. Both conserved end residues are part of each CDR3. Fields, in order: J gene, V gene, clone size, D gene, CDR3 DNA, CDR3 protein. The D gene is left open where the match is weak. For some rows the clone size is stated as once, few or many, or as a class when expanded; others skip it.

j_call: TRBJ2-3
v_call: TRBV27
clone_size: .
d_call: .
cdr3_nt: TGTGCCAGCAGCCCAGGGACTGGTTTGGGCACAGATACGCAGTATTTT
cdr3_aa: CASSPGTGLGTDTQYF

j_call: TRBJ2-7
v_call: TRBV18
clone_size: .
d_call: .
cdr3_nt: TGTGCCAGCTCACCGGGCGGGTCTATGAGGGAGCAGTACTTC
cdr3_aa: CASSPGGSMREQYF

j_call: TRBJ2-1
v_call: TRBV20-1
clone_size: once
d_call: .
cdr3_nt: TGCAGTGCGTCCCTCCGGGGGGAGCAGTTCTTC
cdr3_aa: CSASLRGEQFF

j_call: TRBJ2-1
v_call: TRBV4-1
clone_size: .
d_call: .
cdr3_nt: TGCGCCAGCAGCCAAGAACAAACGGGGACCTACAATGAGCAGTTCTTC
cdr3_aa: CASSQEQTGTYNEQFF

j_call: TRBJ1-2
v_call: TRBV4-2
clone_size: few
d_call: .
cdr3_nt: TGTGCCAGCAGCCAACCCGGACAATACTATGGCTACACCTTC
cdr3_aa: CASSQPGQYYGYTF

j_call: TRBJ2-7
v_call: TRBV7-7
clone_size: .
d_call: .
cdr3_nt: TGTGCTAGCAGCTTAAACATAGCCGCCAGCGAGCAGTACTTC
cdr3_aa: CASSLNIAASEQYF

j_call: TRBJ1-1
v_call: TRBV2
clone_size: .
d_call: .
cdr3_nt: TGTGCCAGCAGTGATATCGCTCCCCTGGTAGCCCTTGAAGCTTTCTTT
cdr3_aa: CASSDIAPLVALEAFF

j_call: TRBJ2-3
v_call: TRBV11-2
clone_size: .
d_call: .
cdr3_nt: TGTGCCAGCAGCTTAGGCGGAACGTCCCGCACAGATACGCAGTATTTT
cdr3_aa: CASSLGGTSRTDTQYF

j_call: TRBJ2-7
v_call: TRBV21-1
clone_size: .
d_call: .
cdr3_nt: TGTGCCAGCAGCTTTCCTCCGGGACTAGCGGGCTTTTCTACCTACGAGCAGTACTTC
cdr3_aa: CASSFPPGLAGFSTYEQYF

j_call: TRBJ2-5
v_call: TRBV7-2
clone_size: .
d_call: .
cdr3_nt: TGTGCCAGCAGCCCCAACAGGGCCCAAGAGACCCAGTACTTC
cdr3_aa: CASSPNRAQETQYF

j_call: TRBJ2-7
v_call: TRBV4-1
clone_size: few
d_call: .
cdr3_nt: TGCGCCAGCAGCCAAGATCGGGCCCAGGGTGGCCACGAGCAGTACTTC
cdr3_aa: CASSQDRAQGGHEQYF

j_call: TRBJ1-5
v_call: TRBV2
clone_size: .
d_call: TRBD1
cdr3_nt: TGTGCCAGCAGTTCCCGGACAGGGTGGCAGCCCCAGCATTTT
cdr3_aa: CASSSRTGWQPQHF

j_call: TRBJ2-1
v_call: TRBV23-1
clone_size: .
d_call: .
cdr3_nt: TGCGCCAGCAGTCAATCCCAGTTCTACAATGAGCAGTTCTTC
cdr3_aa: CASSQSQFYNEQFF

j_call: TRBJ2-1
v_call: TRBV6-1
clone_size: few
d_call: .
cdr3_nt: TGTGCCAGCAGTGGGGGGAGGGGGGGTACCTTCTACAATGAGCAGTTCTTC
cdr3_aa: CASSGGRGGTFYNEQFF

j_call: TRBJ2-3
v_call: TRBV6-5
clone_size: .
d_call: TRBD1
cdr3_nt: TGTGCCAGCCTTTGTGTGGACAGGTTAACAGATACGCAGTATTTT
cdr3_aa: CASLCVDRLTDTQYF

j_call: TRBJ2-6
v_call: TRBV5-1
clone_size: few
d_call: TRBD1
cdr3_nt: TGCGCCAGCAGCCCAGGACAGGGATGGTCTGGGGCCAACGTCCTGACTTTC
cdr3_aa: CASSPGQGWSGANVLTF

j_call: TRBJ2-3
v_call: TRBV5-1
clone_size: .
d_call: .
cdr3_nt: TGCGCCAGCAGCTTGGAGGGGCCTGGAAAGCAGTATTTT
cdr3_aa: CASSLEGPGKQYF

j_call: TRBJ2-7
v_call: TRBV9
clone_size: .
d_call: TRBD2
cdr3_nt: TGTGCCAGCAGCTCCCTAGCGGGGGGGTCGTACGAGCAGTACTTC
cdr3_aa: CASSSLAGGSYEQYF

j_call: TRBJ1-1
v_call: TRBV6-5
clone_size: .
d_call: .
cdr3_nt: TGTGCCAGCAGTTACTCGAGCTTGAACACTGAAGCTTTCTTT
cdr3_aa: CASSYSSLNTEAFF

j_call: TRBJ2-2
v_call: TRBV11-3
clone_size: .
d_call: .
cdr3_nt: TGTGCCAGCAGCTTAGTTAGTGCCGGGGAGCTGTTTTTT
cdr3_aa: CASSLVSAGELFF

j_call: TRBJ2-3
v_call: TRBV9
clone_size: few
d_call: .
cdr3_nt: TGTGCCAGCAGCGTAGGCTCAGCGCCCGATACGCAGTATTTT
cdr3_aa: CASSVGSAPDTQYF

j_call: TRBJ2-7
v_call: TRBV7-2
clone_size: few
d_call: TRBD2
cdr3_nt: TGTGCCAGCAGCCCGGGGACTAGTGACTACGAGCAGTACTTC
cdr3_aa: CASSPGTSDYEQYF

j_call: TRBJ2-3
v_call: TRBV5-1
clone_size: .
d_call: .
cdr3_nt: TGCGCCAGCAGCTTGCGGACAGCTAGTACAGATACGCAGTATTTT
cdr3_aa: CASSLRTASTDTQYF

j_call: TRBJ1-2
v_call: TRBV19
clone_size: .
d_call: .
cdr3_nt: TGTGCCAGTACCCACGGTGGTAGGGGCTATGGCTACACCTTC
cdr3_aa: CASTHGGRGYGYTF

j_call: TRBJ2-1
v_call: TRBV6-4
clone_size: .
d_call: TRBD2
cdr3_nt: TGTGCCAGCAGTGTTACCAGCGGGGCTATTAATGAGCAGTTCTTC
cdr3_aa: CASSVTSGAINEQFF

j_call: TRBJ2-3
v_call: TRBV29-1
clone_size: .
d_call: TRBD2
cdr3_nt: TGCAGCGCACTAGCGGGAGTTTTGTCAGATACGCAGTATTTT
cdr3_aa: CSALAGVLSDTQYF

j_call: TRBJ1-4
v_call: TRBV18
clone_size: .
d_call: .
cdr3_nt: TGTGCCAGCTCACCACAGACCGCGGTTGAAAAACTGTTTTTT
cdr3_aa: CASSPQTAVEKLFF

j_call: TRBJ2-1
v_call: TRBV4-1
clone_size: .
d_call: TRBD2
cdr3_nt: TGCGCCAGCAGTCCTCTAGCGGGGGGTTACAATGAGCAGTTCTTC
cdr3_aa: CASSPLAGGYNEQFF

j_call: TRBJ2-1
v_call: TRBV5-1
clone_size: .
d_call: TRBD1
cdr3_nt: TGCGCCAGCAGCTCGACAGGGGGTAAGGCTAGCGGATCAGTCTACAATGAGCAGTTCTTC
cdr3_aa: CASSSTGGKASGSVYNEQFF

j_call: TRBJ1-2
v_call: TRBV11-2
clone_size: .
d_call: .
cdr3_nt: TGTGCCAGCAGCTCGCCGACAGGTACCTATGGCTACACCTTC
cdr3_aa: CASSSPTGTYGYTF

j_call: TRBJ2-7
v_call: TRBV5-4
clone_size: .
d_call: TRBD1
cdr3_nt: TGTGCCAGCAGCAGGCCCGGGGACAGTATCTACGAGCAGTACTTC
cdr3_aa: CASSRPGDSIYEQYF

j_call: TRBJ1-2
v_call: TRBV6-5
clone_size: .
d_call: .
cdr3_nt: TGTGCCAGCAGTCCGTTAACAGACACCTTC
cdr3_aa: CASSPLTDTF

j_call: TRBJ1-5
v_call: TRBV19
clone_size: .
d_call: .
cdr3_nt: TGTGCCAGTAGTATCGTCAATCAGCCCCAGCATTTT
cdr3_aa: CASSIVNQPQHF

j_call: TRBJ1-2
v_call: TRBV10-3
clone_size: .
d_call: TRBD1
cdr3_nt: TGTGCCATCAGCCCAAGACAGGGCCTTGGGGGTTATGGCTACACCTTC
cdr3_aa: CAISPRQGLGGYGYTF

j_call: TRBJ1-1
v_call: TRBV27
clone_size: .
d_call: .
cdr3_nt: TGTGCCAGCAGTCCCTGGACAGTGAACACTGAAGCTTTCTTT
cdr3_aa: CASSPWTVNTEAFF

j_call: TRBJ2-7
v_call: TRBV19
clone_size: .
d_call: .
cdr3_nt: TGTGCCACCCAGGGGGGCACAGGGGAGAAGTACTTC
cdr3_aa: CATQGGTGEKYF

j_call: TRBJ2-5
v_call: TRBV6-5
clone_size: .
d_call: TRBD1
cdr3_nt: TGTGCCAGCAGTTACTACGGAGAGGGGGCGGAGACCCAGTACTTC
cdr3_aa: CASSYYGEGAETQYF

j_call: TRBJ1-2
v_call: TRBV5-1
clone_size: .
d_call: .
cdr3_nt: TGCGCCAGCAGTCTTGGCCAGTCGTATGGCTACACCTTC
cdr3_aa: CASSLGQSYGYTF

j_call: TRBJ2-1
v_call: TRBV5-6
clone_size: .
d_call: .
cdr3_nt: TGTGCCAGCAGCTCTTCTAGTTTACAGTTCTTC
cdr3_aa: CASSSSSLQFF

j_call: TRBJ2-5
v_call: TRBV18
clone_size: .
d_call: TRBD2
cdr3_nt: TGTGCCAGCTCACCACGGGGGGGACAAGAGACCCAGTACTTC
cdr3_aa: CASSPRGGQETQYF

j_call: TRBJ2-3
v_call: TRBV6-5
clone_size: .
d_call: .
cdr3_nt: TGTGCCAGCAGTTACGATAACACACGCACAGATACGCAGTATTTT
cdr3_aa: CASSYDNTRTDTQYF